This T cell receptor (beta chain) was obtained from a study of beta chain features in type 1 diabetes. CD45RO/CCR7/CD25/CD127/CD95/CD27 staining was used to isolate CD4+ naive, central memory, regulatory and stem cell-like memory cells by sorting. V was shortened by 5 bases and J by 2 bases, with 13 bases between the two germline ends. CDR1 and CDR2 (germline): LGHNA, YSLEER. The CDR3 totals 14 residues. Every bit of the isolated RNA underwent reverse transcription, so sequencing read expressed TCRB transcripts. Some 3.8 million reads, on average, came from each naive, central memory and regulatory T cell sample. Method: immunoSEQ multiplex PCR; TCRdb's copy keeps in-frame clones and lacks some. The table includes approximately 240,000 clones, more than 15% detected once. Study-level points and caveats: Patients with Type 1 diabetes showed moderately but significantly shorter TCRB CDR3s in all four CD4+ subsets.

On this clone itself: Antigen unknown.

The rearrangement joins TRBV4-3 to TRBJ2-7; possibly TRBD1 for D (5 bases). The receptor's source is a man aged 25 to 45 with type 1 diabetes. The specimen was naive CD4+ T cells from blood. The CDR3 here is CASSVDSATYEQYF. The CDR3 nucleotides are TGCGCCAGCAGCGTTGACAGTGCCACCTACGAGCAGTACTTC.